This entry concerns a single TCR beta chain. Its antigen is still unknown. The data belong to a study of OX40 agonist ivuxolimab in advanced cancers. Study overall: Patients were given ivuxolimab, an antibody that agonizes OX40 (CD134). Eligibility admitted prior anti-PD-1, anti-PD-L1 or anti-CTLA-4 therapy; about 42% had some.

Notes on the study in general: Among the nonresponders, some also had low normalized T-cell clonal expansion.

The germline V gene encodes CDR1 GTSNPN and CDR2 SVGIG (reference sequence). This CDR3 is built from 15 residues. The germline V and J ends were trimmed by 0 bases and 9 bases, with 18 bases remaining between them. Libraries were prepared by immunoSEQ multiplex PCR; TCRdb keeps only in-frame clonotypes and omits some of them. The sample consists of 90,000 to 100,000 clones, approximately 91% of them appearing once. The starting material was CD4+ or CD8+ T cells sorted from blood, obtained in a trial of the OX40 agonist ivuxolimab. The chain links TRBV30 to TRBJ1-5; D remains unclear. The receptor's source is an adult with an advanced solid tumor such as melanoma, head and neck, liver or kidney cancer. The CDR3 protein is CAWSVPGPALRPQHF. The CDR3 DNA reads as TGTGCCTGGAGTGTCCCCGGACCCGCGCTGCGGCCCCAGCATTTT.